The source of this T cell receptor (beta chain) is a study of cytomegalovirus exposure and HLA in healthy donors. Trimming removed 5 bases from V and 5 bases from J, with 12 bases in between. Germline loops: CDR1 SGHAT, CDR2 FQNNGV. This CDR3 comprises 13 residues. At the time of sampling, donors were nominally healthy, though unrecorded immune exposures were likely. Primers: 60 Vbeta forward and 13 Jbeta reverse. The protocol was immunoSEQ multiplex PCR, while the TCRdb copy is restricted to in-frame clones and leaves out a portion. The sample consists of around 150,000 clones, nearly 80% of them appearing once.

The chain joins TRBV11-2 to TRBJ1-2, with a weak D call TRBD1 (5 bases). The receptor's source is a middle-aged man in good health and CMV-seropositive. The material sequenced was PBMCs. This CDR3 is CASSPSTDYGYTF. CDR3 coding DNA: TGTGCCAGCAGCCCCTCGACAGATTATGGCTACACCTTC.